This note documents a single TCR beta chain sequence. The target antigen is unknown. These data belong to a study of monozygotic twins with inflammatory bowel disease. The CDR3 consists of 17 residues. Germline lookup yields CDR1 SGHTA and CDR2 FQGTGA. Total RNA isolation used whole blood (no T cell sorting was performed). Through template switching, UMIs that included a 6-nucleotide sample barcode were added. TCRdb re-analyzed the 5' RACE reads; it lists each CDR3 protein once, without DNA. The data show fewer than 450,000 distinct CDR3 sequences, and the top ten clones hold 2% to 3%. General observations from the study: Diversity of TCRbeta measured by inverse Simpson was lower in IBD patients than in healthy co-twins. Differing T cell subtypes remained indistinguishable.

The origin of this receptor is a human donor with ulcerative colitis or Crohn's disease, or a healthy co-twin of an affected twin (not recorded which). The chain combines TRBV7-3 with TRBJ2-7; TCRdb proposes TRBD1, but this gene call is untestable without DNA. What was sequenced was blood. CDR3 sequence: CASSPRGGQGSLYEQYF.